Included here is one T cell receptor beta chain sequence, with context. Its antigen is not identified. CDR1 is SGHDT, CDR2 YYEEEE, per germline. V was trimmed by 7 bases and J by 6 bases, leaving 7 bases between them. The CDR3 length is 10 residues. This record belongs to a study of type 1 regulatory T cells. MiXCR was run by TCRdb on the reads, yielding one entry per CDR3 protein. Of roughly 40,000 distinct CDR3 sequences listed, roughly an eighth are singletons. This TCR was recovered from a human donor in good health. This chain uses TRBV5-6 with TRBJ2-5; D is perhaps TRBD2 (6 bases). Sequenced: cultured non-Tr1 T cells, either the whole culture or a sorted T cell fraction (not recorded which). The CDR3 coding sequence is TGTGCCAGCGGGAGGCAGACCCAGTACTTC. As protein: CASGRQTQYF.